The sequence of this T cell receptor beta chain was determined in a study of blood T cell repertoires in COVID-19. Sequenced by immunoSEQ multiplex PCR; TCRdb stores in-frame clones only, minus some. Of 150,000 to 250,000 clones listed, around 87% are singletons. V lost 3 bases and J lost 3, with 12 bases in between. The V gene's germline CDR1 is LNHDA and CDR2 SQIVND (reference sequence). The CDR3 loop spans 16 amino acids. This receptor was obtained from a woman aged 25 to 39 who had recovered from COVID-19. The sequenced sample consisted of PBMCs or T cells enriched from blood (not recorded which). The V call is TRBV19, the J call TRBJ2-6; D gene unclear. The CDR3 protein is CASSILSVFGANVLTF. The CDR3 DNA reads as TGTGCCAGTAGTATCCTATCTGTTTTTGGGGCCAACGTCCTGACTTTC.